This T cell receptor (beta chain) was retrieved from a study of monozygotic twins with inflammatory bowel disease. Eight reactions per sample, run separately, yielded cDNA. From its re-call of the 5' RACE reads, TCRdb lists each CDR3 protein once, without DNA. The sample totals fewer than 400,000 distinct CDR3 sequences. Whole blood supplied total RNA, and T cells were not sorted. This TCR derives from a human donor with ulcerative colitis or Crohn's disease, or a healthy co-twin of an affected twin (not recorded which). The sequenced sample was blood.

The chain's CDR3 is CASSYIGTGQRVYGYTF. The V call is TRBV12-3 or TRBV12-4, the J call TRBJ1-2; TCRdb reports TRBD1, a call that lacks DNA to check it against. The CDR3 spans 17 residues.